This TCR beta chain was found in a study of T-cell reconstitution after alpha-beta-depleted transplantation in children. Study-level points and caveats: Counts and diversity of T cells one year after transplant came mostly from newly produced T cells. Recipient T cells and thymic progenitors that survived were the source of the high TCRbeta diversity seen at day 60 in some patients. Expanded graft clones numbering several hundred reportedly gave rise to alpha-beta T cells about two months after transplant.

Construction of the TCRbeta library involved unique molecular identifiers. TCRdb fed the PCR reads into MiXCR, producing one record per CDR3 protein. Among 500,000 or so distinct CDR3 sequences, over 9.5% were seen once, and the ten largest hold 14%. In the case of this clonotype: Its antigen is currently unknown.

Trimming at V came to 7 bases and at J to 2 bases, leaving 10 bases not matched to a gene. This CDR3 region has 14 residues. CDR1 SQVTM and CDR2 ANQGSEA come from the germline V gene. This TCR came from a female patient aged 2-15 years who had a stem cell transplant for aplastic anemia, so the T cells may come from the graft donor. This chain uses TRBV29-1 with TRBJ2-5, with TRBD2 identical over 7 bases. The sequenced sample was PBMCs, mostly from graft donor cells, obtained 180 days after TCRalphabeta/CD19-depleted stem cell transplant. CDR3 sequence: CSGGPGGRQETQYF. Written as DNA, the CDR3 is TGCAGCGGGGGCCCGGGAGGAAGGCAAGAGACCCAGTACTTC.